This T cell receptor beta chain came from a study of CD8+CD57+ T cells in acquired aplastic anemia. Study context: On average, sorted CD4+ and CD8+ cells gave 3.2 ug of DNA. As sequenced from healthy donors, CD4+ cells averaged roughly 9.9 million reads. Findings of the study overall: There were 25 to 35 CD8+ CDR3 sequences that occurred in both patients and controls. Controls did not differ significantly from patients in CD8+ Simpson's diversity.

Genomic DNA served as template for TCR beta VDJ and CDR3 profiling. TCRdb passed the reads through MiXCR, listing each CDR3 protein once. The profile shows around 400,000 distinct CDR3 sequences, roughly 64% of them singletons. Worth noting for this clonotype: What it binds is unknown. The CDR3 end shows no conserved phenylalanine or tryptophan, and so a read error is likely.

The CDR3 spans 12 residues. Germline V gene lookup returns CDR1 SNHLY and CDR2 FYNNEI. Trimming took off 6 bases at V and 4 bases at J, with 9 bases between the two ends. This clonotype was obtained from a human donor in good health, serving as a control. The sequenced sample was sorted CD4+, CD8+, or CD8+CD57+ T cells (not recorded which) from PBMCs. The genes are TRBV2 and TRBJ1-2; possibly TRBD1 for D (6 bases). The CDR3 DNA reads TGTGCCAGCAGGGCACAGGGCTATGGCTACACCTCC. Translating it yields CASRAQGYGYTS.